This T cell receptor beta chain emerged from a study of shared clonotypes between healthy human individuals. Study-wide results and limits: Among the subsets, naive ones generally showed larger estimated richness than memory ones. The diversity represented, both genetic and in exposure history, was limited by few donors. Approximately 4.9% of naive CD4 clonotypes were shared across a few donors.

The CDR3 has 13 residues. The germline gives CDR1 MDHEN, CDR2 SYDVKM. V gave up 6 bases and J gave up 1 base, with 6 bases separating them. On this clone: The antigen remains undetermined. The sample contains more than one DNA sequence encoding this CDR3.

The naive CD8 fraction comprised CD45RO-negative cells positively selected for CCR7 and excluded terminally differentiated effector memory CD45RA+ cells. Each sample came from a Caucasian adult donor living in Nashville, Tennessee. Sequencing was performed with immunoSEQ multiplex PCR; in TCRdb, only in-frame clones are kept and a portion is missing. The data contain roughly 650,000 clones, about 96% of them singletons. This receptor was taken from a woman aged 30 to 39 in good health. V usage is TRBV28 and J usage is TRBJ2-2; D gene unclear. Material: naive CD8+ T cells sorted from blood. The CDR3 nucleotides are TGTGCCAGCAGCCCGCTGAACACCGGGGAGCTGTTTTTT. As protein: CASSPLNTGELFF.